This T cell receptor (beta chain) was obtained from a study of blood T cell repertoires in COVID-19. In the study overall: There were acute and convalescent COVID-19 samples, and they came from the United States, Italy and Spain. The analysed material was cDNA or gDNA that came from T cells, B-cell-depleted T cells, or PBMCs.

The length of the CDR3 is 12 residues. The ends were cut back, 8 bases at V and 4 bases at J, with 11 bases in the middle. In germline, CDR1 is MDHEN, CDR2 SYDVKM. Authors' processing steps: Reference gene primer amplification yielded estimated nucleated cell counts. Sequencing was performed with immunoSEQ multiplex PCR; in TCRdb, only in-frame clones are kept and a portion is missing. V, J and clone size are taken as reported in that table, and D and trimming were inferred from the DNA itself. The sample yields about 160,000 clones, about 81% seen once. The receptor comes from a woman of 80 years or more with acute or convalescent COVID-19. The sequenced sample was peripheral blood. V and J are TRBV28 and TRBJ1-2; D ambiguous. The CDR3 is CASQRSGYGYTF. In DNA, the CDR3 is TGTGCCAGCCAGAGGAGCGGCTATGGCTACACCTTC.